This TCR beta chain was captured by sequencing in a study of CD8+ T cells in alopecia areata. Cutaneous lymph nodes were pooled and cells sorted by CD4, CD8alpha, NKG2D, NKG2ACE and more. This clone has a count of ten or more. The gene names given are mouse names. The sequenced fragment ends 4 residues before the CDR3 boundary, so the rest is inferred from the germline J gene. Extracted RNA was reverse transcribed into cDNA, the sequencing template. Profiled with immunoSEQ multiplex PCR; TCRdb holds only in-frame clones, not every one. Reported are some 18,000 clones, none seen only once; the ten largest carry around 29%. CDR1 is FNHDT and CDR2 is SITEND in the germline V gene (reference sequence). Trimming removed 1 base from V and 3 bases from J; junction bases left unmatched: 1. The CDR3 extends over 14 amino acids.

This receptor was identified in a C3H/HeJ mouse with alopecia areata. Mice of this strain are of MHC haplotype H2-k. V gene TRBV19 combines with J gene TRBJ2-4; TRBD2 matches 8 bases. The sequencing input was CD8+ T cells sorted from a lymph node. The CDR3 is CASSIPGGQNTLYF. The part of the CDR3 DNA that was read is TGTGCCAGCAGTATACCTGGGGGGCAAAAC.